These 21 T cell receptor beta chains originate from one sample sequenced in a study of low-dose radiotherapy and immunotherapy resistance in tumors. As for time point: after trial treatment. Treatment reported: LDRT plus nivolumab, ipilimumab, low-dose cyclophosphamide and aspirin (RACIN trial). Using a constant-region primer together with a V-primer adapter, TCRs were subjected to 20 to 25 PCR cycles of amplification. TCRdb ran MiXCR on the reads and lists one entry per CDR3 protein. The sample includes over 50,000 distinct CDR3 sequences, around a third of them seen just once. The specimen was PBMCs, collected after low-dose radiotherapy plus immunotherapy. Every receptor here comes from a male donor with rectosigmoid adenocarcinoma.

This clonotype was seen at least ten times. The chain joins TRBV30 to TRBJ2-7; D remains unclear. CDR1 is GTSNPN, CDR2 SVGIG, per germline (reference sequence). V gave up 0 bases and J gave up 6 bases, with 12 bases separating them. The CDR3 contains 13 residues. The CDR3 DNA follows: TGTGCCTGGAGTGTAGACCCCCTGGGCGAGCAGTACTTC. Translation: CAWSVDPLGEQYF.

CDR3 loop: CASSLRTSGRVGYEQYF. Here the CDR3 DNA reads TGTGCCAGCAGTTTAAGGACTAGCGGGAGAGTGGGCTACGAGCAGTACTTC. The rearrangement uses TRBV28 and TRBJ2-7; 13 bases are shared with TRBD2. The CDR3 extends over 17 amino acids. From germline, CDR1 is MDHEN and CDR2 SYDVKM. V lost 2 bases and J lost 3; bases outside the gene matches: 7.

This clonotype was counted many times. The chain joins TRBV11-2 to TRBJ2-7; D is unresolved. This CDR3 has 12 residues. Germline-derived CDR1 and CDR2 are SGHAT and FQNNGV. The ends were cut back, 2 bases at V and 7 bases at J, with 9 bases in the middle. CDR3 DNA sequence: TGTGCCAGCAGCTTAAAAGGTGTGGAGCAGTACTTC. Its protein product is CASSLKGVEQYF.

This clonotype has at least ten counts. Just one base apart from a much larger clone, this may be a read error. The gene calls are TRBV11-2 and TRBJ1-2; 8 bases fit TRBD1. The germline gives CDR1 SGHAT, CDR2 FQNNGV. The CDR3 consists of 13 residues. After removal of 5 bases from V and 5 bases from J, the junction contained 4 bases not matched to a gene. The CDR3: CASSPGQEYGYTF. The CDR3 DNA sequence: TGTGCCAGCAGCCCGGGACAGGAGTATGGCTACACCTTC.

Turning to this clonotype: A far larger clone is one nucleotide away, so this likely arose from a read error. This rearrangement joins TRBV28 to TRBJ2-1, with D perhaps matching TRBD2 (5 bases). Germline V lookup: CDR1 MDHEN, CDR2 SYDVKM. The CDR3 loop spans 12 amino acids. The V and J ends lost 8 bases and 10 bases respectively, with 15 bases between them. The chain's CDR3 is CASRGFLREQFF. CDR3 coding DNA: TGTGCCAGCCGGGGATTCCTACGAGAGCAGTTCTTC.

In this sample, this clonotype turned up a few times. DNA of the CDR3: TGCGCCAGCAGCTCGTGGGGACAGGCGACAGATACGCAGTATTTT. Protein sequence: CASSSWGQATDTQYF. V is TRBV5-1 and J is TRBJ2-3; 8 bases map to TRBD1. V shed 3 bases and J 3 bases; nucleotides not matched to a gene: 6. In germline, CDR1 is SGHRS, CDR2 YFSETQ. The CDR3 loop spans 15 amino acids.

There are many counts of this clonotype. The chain uses TRBV28 and TRBJ2-2, with a tentative D call TRBD1 (6 bases). Germline V lookup: CDR1 MDHEN, CDR2 SYDVKM. Between the trimmed V and J ends, which lost 8 bases and 9 bases, there was a span of 28 bases. The CDR3 has 17 amino acids. The CDR3 sequence is CASALPQTGTKARELFF. As DNA, the CDR3 is TGTGCCAGCGCGCTACCTCAAACCGGGACAAAAGCGCGGGAGCTGTTTTTT.

This rearrangement joins TRBV11-2 to TRBJ2-1; the match to TRBD2 covers 11 bases. Looked up from germline, CDR1 is SGHAT and CDR2 is FQNNGV. Trimming at V came to 4 bases and at J to 2 bases, leaving 1 base not matched to a gene. The length of the CDR3 is 15 residues. The CDR3 bases are TGTGCCAGCAGCTCGGGACTAGCGGCCTACAATGAGCAGTTCTTC. Translated: CASSSGLAAYNEQFF. Full variable domain (remainder filled in from reference TRBV11-2 and TRBJ2-1): EAGVAQSPRYKIIEKRQSVAFWCNPISGHATLYWYQQILGQGPKLLIQFQNNGVVDDSQLPKDRFSAERLKGVDSTLKIQPAKLEDSAVYLCASSSGLAAYNEQFFGPGTRLTVL.

As concerns this clonotype: A read error likely explains this, since a far larger clone differs by one base. The chain carries TRBV29-1 and TRBJ2-5, with D hard to call. The CDR3 length is 14 residues. Trimming cost V 0 bases and J 11 bases, with 19 bases left between them. Germline values: CDR1 SQVTM, CDR2 ANQGSEA. The CDR3 region is CSVEEGLSYNEQYF. The DNA of the CDR3 is TGCAGCGTTGAAGAGGGCCTCTCCTACAATGAGCAGTACTTC.

This CDR3 is CSARGFGGELFF. DNA for the CDR3: TGCAGTGCTAGGGGGTTTGGCGGGGAGCTGTTTTTT. The chain links TRBV20-1 to TRBJ2-2, with D uncertain. V lost 3 bases and J 7 bases, leaving 9 bases between the germline ends. This CDR3 spans 12 amino acids. CDR1 and CDR2 (germline): DFQATT, SNEGSKA (reference sequence).

V usage is TRBV7-2 and J usage is TRBJ1-4; a possible D gene is TRBD1 (6 bases). The CDR3 runs to 15 residues. V shed 3 bases and J shed 8 bases, with 16 bases lying between them. CDR1 is SGHTA and CDR2 is FQGNSA in the germline V gene. CDR3 protein: CASSFSGGRGEKLFF. The CDR3 bases are TGTGCCAGCAGCTTCTCCGGGGGGCGAGGCGAAAAACTGTTTTTT.

There are many counts of this clonotype. J is TRBJ1-2 and V is TRBV10-3, with 7 bases identical to TRBD1. With V trimmed by 7 bases and J by 7 bases, 15 bases remained unmatched. In germline, CDR1 is ENHRY, CDR2 SYGVKD. CDR3 length: 15 amino acids. The CDR3 loop reads CAITQGRTERSGYTF. The CDR3 nucleotides are TGTGCCATCACACAGGGGAGGACCGAGCGAAGTGGCTACACCTTC.

In this sample, this clonotype turned up many times. The V gene is TRBV7-2, the J gene TRBJ1-5, with 7 bases aligning to TRBD1. Unmatched junction bases numbered 7, after V lost 1 base and J lost 4 bases. The CDR3 is 16 residues long. From germline, CDR1 is SGHTA and CDR2 FQGNSA. In DNA, the CDR3 is TGTGCCAGCAGCTTAGGAGGGGGCGCGGGGAATCAGCCCCAGCATTTT. It encodes CASSLGGGAGNQPQHF.

This clonotype was observed at least ten times. The V call is TRBV20-1, the J call TRBJ2-1; 14 bases map to TRBD2. Germline assignment: CDR1 DFQATT and CDR2 SNEGSKA (reference sequence). This CDR3 region has 16 residues. V lost 0 bases, J lost 7 bases, and 5 bases stayed unmatched. The CDR3: CSARDRTSGRLNEQFF. The CDR3 DNA follows: TGCAGTGCTAGAGACCGGACTAGCGGGAGGTTGAATGAGCAGTTCTTC.

The sample holds many counts of this clonotype. This chain links TRBV2 with TRBJ1-3; 8 positions match TRBD1. Looked up from germline, CDR1 is SNHLY and CDR2 is FYNNEI. The CDR3 has 15 amino acids. The V segment lost 5 bases and the J segment 3 bases; nucleotides outside the gene matches: 6. The CDR3 DNA is TGTGCCAGCAGTCGACAGGGGATCAGTGGAAACACCATATATTTT. Encoded protein: CASSRQGISGNTIYF.

This sequence joins TRBV9 and TRBJ2-1; TRBD2 agrees at 11 bases. Trimming took 1 base from V and 8 from J; bases not matched to a gene: 8. In germline, CDR1 is SGDLS, CDR2 YYNGEE. This CDR3 spans 16 amino acids. DNA for the CDR3: TGTGCCAGCAGCGTACTTACTAGCGGGAGTAGACATGAGCAGTTCTTC. Residues: CASSVLTSGSRHEQFF.

Many counts were recorded for this clonotype. V and J are TRBV2 and TRBJ1-6; D is unresolved. This CDR3 region has 14 residues. From germline, CDR1 is SNHLY and CDR2 FYNNEI. The V and J ends lost 3 bases and 7 bases respectively, with 10 bases between them. The chain's CDR3 is CASSEAEWNSPLHF. The CDR3 nucleotides read TGTGCCAGCAGTGAGGCGGAGTGGAATTCACCCCTCCACTTT.

V and J are TRBV24-1 and TRBJ2-1; 8 bases map to TRBD1. Germline CDR1 is KGHDR and CDR2 is SFDVKD. The V and J ends lost 3 bases and 6 bases, in that order; junction bases with no gene match: 9. This CDR3 contains 16 residues. This CDR3 is CATSDRQTGAGNEQFF. The CDR3 DNA is TGTGCCACCAGTGATCGCCAGACAGGGGCCGGCAATGAGCAGTTCTTC.

The chain is built from TRBV29-1 and TRBJ2-7; 12 nucleotides align to TRBD2. The CDR3 consists of 15 residues. CDR1 is SQVTM, CDR2 ANQGSEA, per germline. With 1 base clipped from V and 2 bases from J, the junction kept 3 bases outside the gene matches. CDR3 region: CSVEGLAGAPYEQYF. The CDR3 DNA is TGCAGCGTTGAAGGACTAGCGGGAGCCCCCTACGAGCAGTACTTC.

The sample holds many counts of this clonotype. The rearrangement links TRBV6-2 or TRBV6-3 to TRBJ2-5, with D tentatively TRBD2 (7 bases). CDR1 MNHEY and CDR2 SVGEGT come from the germline V gene. The CDR3 is 14 residues long. Deletions cut 2 bases from V and 1 base from J, with 8 bases between. The CDR3 DNA sequence: TGTGCCAGCAGTTACGGGGGGGCCCAAGAGACCCAGTACTTC. It encodes CASSYGGAQETQYF.

This clonotype has at least ten counts. CDR3 DNA sequence: TGTGCCAGCAGTTTTATCTACTCTGGGGCCAACGTCCTGACTTTC. Its translation is CASSFIYSGANVLTF. The chain carries TRBV28 and TRBJ2-6; D gene unclear. Germline V gene lookup returns CDR1 MDHEN and CDR2 SYDVKM. This CDR3 has 15 amino acids. V gave up 3 bases and J gave up 0 bases, with 6 bases separating them. Variable domain in full (rest from reference TRBV28 and TRBJ2-6): DVKVTQSSRYLVKRTGEKVFLECVQDMDHENMFWYRQDPGLGLRLIYFSYDVKMKEKGDIPEGYSVSREKKERFSLILESASTNQTSMYLCASSFIYSGANVLTFGAGSRLTVL.